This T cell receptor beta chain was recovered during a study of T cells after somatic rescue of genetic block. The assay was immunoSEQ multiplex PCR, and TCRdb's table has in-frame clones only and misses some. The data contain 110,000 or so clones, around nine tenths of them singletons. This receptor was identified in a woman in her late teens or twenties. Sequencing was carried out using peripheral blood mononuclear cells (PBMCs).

This CDR3 reads CASSSPGLGESSYEQYF. The CDR3 DNA sequence: TGTGCCAGCAGTTCGCCAGGTTTGGGGGAAAGCTCCTACGAGCAGTACTTC. The V call is TRBV28, the J call TRBJ2-7, with D perhaps matching TRBD1 or TRBD2 (5 bases each). V lost 4 bases, J lost 0 bases, and 19 bases lay in between. There are 17 residues in the CDR3. CDR1 is MDHEN, CDR2 SYDVKM, per germline.